This record concerns one T cell receptor (beta chain) sequence. No antigen is known for it. Base qualities are missing; no much larger clone stands one base away. These data come from a study of cytomegalovirus exposure and HLA in healthy donors (dated 2017 in TCRdb). With respect to the entire study: An earlier analysis of some 550 of the donors reported 250 to 350 Gb of sequence data and 120 million or so unique TCR beta sequences from some 180 million T cells. A later analysis re-examined previously published TCR beta repertoires from roughly 720 donors and added high-resolution HLA genotyping to investigate patterns of TCR occurrence. Along with the approximately 600-subject first cohort, a separate validation cohort of more than 90 different subjects was used. To decide whether each TCR beta V gene segment behaved as functional or pseudogenic, an earlier analysis of approximately 590 of the donors relied on high-throughput TCR beta sequencing. Five DR-DQ haplotypes were handled as single units for association and clustering because linkage in the cohort was strong. Of the 300 to 450 genotyped donors, 81% fell in the genetic ancestry cluster associated with self-reported Caucasian donors. The study combined high-throughput TCR immunosequencing, statistical association of individual TCRs with disease status, and machine learning to predict cytomegalovirus infection status. Alongside the repertoire data, information on donor age, sex, ethnicity and CMV serostatus was compiled. HLA typing covered class I and class II loci at four-digit resolution. Using immunosequencing, the study profiled T cell repertoires from roughly 650 subjects and related those repertoires to cytomegalovirus serostatus. Roughly 300 gigabases of sequencing data and 70 million to 100 million unique TCR sequences made up an early release that covered approximately 700 HLA-typed donors. Rather than drawing on any new phenotypic data, the later analysis identified candidate immune exposures from TCR beta sequences and the way those sequences occurred across donors. A later genetic analysis took genome-wide SNP genotypes for about 65% of the 666 donors and used that subset as a discovery cohort. Typing coverage varied by locus: about 629-630 donors for A, B, C, DRB1 and DQB1; under 550 for DQA1; about 590 for DPA1; 400 to 480 for DPB1. All discovery cohort repertoires had been generated using a single sequencing platform. Among under 450 genotyped donors of the cohort, an average of around 240,000 unique TCR beta nucleotide sequences were sequenced per donor, roughly 20% of them non-productive. The study aimed to test whether signatures of past pathogen exposure could be identified by cataloging public T cell receptors. On the study overall, not on this receptor specifically: The 87-base-pair reads could not distinguish some IMGT-functional V segments, including TRBV6-2 and TRBV6-3, so those segments were excluded. In a later analysis, most CMV-associated TCR beta chains were found to appear HLA-restricted, with HLA associations seemingly driven largely by CMV exposure. Broadly in line with IMGT annotations, most TCR beta V segments showed up in productive rearrangements about 87% or about 30% of the time in an earlier analysis of approximately 600 of the donors. At a false discovery rate of 0.05, a later analysis linked 16,000 or so TCR beta sequences to specific HLA alleles. The classifier was reported to diagnose cytomegalovirus status with high specificity and sensitivity in both the original and validation cohorts. A later analysis reported that several top co-occurrence clusters appeared linked to parvovirus B19, influenza, CMV and Epstein-Barr virus. In the study, around 160 TCR beta chains were listed as associated with cytomegalovirus. Immune exposure information for the cohort was limited to CMV serostatus. Strong co-occurrence of HLA alleles, especially DR and DQ, made assigning TCR associations to individual alleles difficult. Roughly uniform sequencing depth across donors was assumed in presence/absence analyses, although this assumption may not hold. A later analysis found that TCR association rates varied across HLA loci, with DRB1 alleles showing the most associated TCRs and HLA-C alleles the fewest. An association between a missense DCLRE1C variant and V-gene and J-gene trimming of TCR beta chains was found in a later genetic analysis and replicated in an independent cohort. This cohort had only TCR beta chains sequenced, and the lack of alpha or paired-chain data limited which features could be detected. Correlated functional status among segregating V segments might reflect linkage disequilibrium, but an unknown experimental factor could not be ruled out. Because HLA typing was missing for some donors at each locus, association tests included only the typed subset. In vitro tests confirmed that a few of the cytomegalovirus-associated TCR beta chains recognize cytomegalovirus antigens. A further reported finding was that TCR beta sequences accurately predicted the HLA-A and HLA-B alleles for most subjects in the first cohort. According to the authors, the approach could potentially be generalized to other disease states and immunological phenotypes. Across donors, most TCR sequences were observed very rarely, whereas some public TCRs were present in many individuals. The earlier analysis of approximately 590 of the donors excluded approximately 15 rarely observed V segments, including chromosome 9 orphons, because counts were too low. A group of highly shared sequence variants was considered likely to be a technical artifact of the sequencing pipeline. Compared with the roughly 720-donor mean, donors in an Asian-associated ancestry cluster had fewer N-insertions in productive TCRs, according to a later genetic analysis. Compared with equally common non-associated chains, HLA-associated TCR beta chains in a later analysis were more clonally expanded and had lower generation probabilities.

The receptor library was made with the immunoSEQ multiplex PCR assay. The multiplex PCR relied on a mix of 60 forward primers for TCR Vbeta segments and 13 reverse primers for TCR Jbeta segments. The CDR3 region of rearranged TCR beta genes was amplified from genomic DNA with a multiplex PCR assay. On the Illumina HiSeq System, the amplified TCR beta libraries were sequenced as 87-base-pair reads. The original methods were these. A later analysis tallied approximately 87 million unique TCR beta chains across the 700 or so repertoires, and about 10 million of those chains were shared by two or more donors. Raw reads were error-corrected and collapsed into unique sequences with a nearest-neighbor algorithm that merged closely related sequences to remove PCR and sequencing errors. V, D and J gene segments were assigned by aligning CDR3 sequences to IMGT reference sequences. For a sequence to be retained, a match of at least six nucleotides was required to both a V gene segment and a J gene segment. A rearrangement counted as productive if the CDR3 had no stop codons and remained in frame with V and J, and every other rearrangement counted as non-productive. CDR3 was defined by IMGT convention, running from the second conserved V-encoded cysteine to the conserved J-encoded phenylalanine. In an earlier analysis of around 540 of the donors, sequences lacking an unambiguous match to a single V gene segment were excluded. In an earlier analysis of more than 500 of the donors, a V segment was called functional when productive rearrangements were above 56.7%, and segregating when the standard deviation between donors exceeded 5%. A statistical classification framework was built to diagnose cytomegalovirus status from the catalog of TCR beta chain sequences. V and J gene assignment, in a later analysis, came from comparing TCR nucleotide sequences with IMGT/GENE-DB human TR gene sequences. A later analysis assigned CDR3 sequences and most-parsimonious VDJ recombination scenarios with the TCRdist pipeline. In a later analysis, each TCR beta chain was defined by its CDR3 amino acid sequence together with its V-gene family, and reads without a unique V-gene family were excluded. As a way to deal with suspected cross-contamination and a sequencing artifact, a later analysis dropped 450 to 700 nucleotide sequences that were highly shared and had low generation probability. For each public chain, a later analysis derived a clonal expansion index from normalized ranks of inferred template counts within each repertoire. Generation probabilities in a later analysis came from a VDJ recombination model fitted to out-of-frame rearrangements, and those results were checked against IGoR. Hypergeometric tests were used in a later analysis to score TCR-TCR, TCR-HLA and TCR-CMV co-occurrence, with a repertoire-size bias correction applied to the TCR pairs. False discovery rates were estimated in a later analysis by permuting HLA or CMV assignments 20 times. In a later analysis, co-occurring TCRs were grouped using DBSCAN, with TCRdist sequence similarity added in when clustering inside HLA-allele-positive subsets. Repertoires with fewer than 30,000 or more than 120,000 public chains were left out of co-occurrence clustering, as were several repertoires with anomalous nucleotide sharing. Drawn from immuneACCESS, this table holds only the in-frame rearrangements with V and J called that TCRdb kept. Clones are partly lost; checked studies trace under half to an unresolved V gene and leave the rest unexplained. For V, J and clone size, that table is used; D and trimming come from the DNA. The table for this sample lists 150,000 to 200,000 clones; 55% to 70% of them were counted only once. Jointly, the top ten make up less than 3.5% of the sample.

CDR1 and CDR2, per the germline V gene, are LGHNT and FRNRAP. The CDR3 spans 11 residues, from the cysteine through the phenylalanine. Only the CDR3 region is kept as DNA, spanning 33 bases read in frame from base 1. The junction shows trimming of 5 bases on V and 5 bases on J, plus 5 bases between the germline ends. The cohort was made up of roughly 670 healthy bone marrow donors. At the time of sampling, all cohort members were nominally healthy, though unrecorded immune exposures were likely present. The donor tested CMV seropositive, placing the donor among the roughly 300 seropositive members of the cohort. A peripheral blood sample was provided by each donor, and peripheral blood mononuclear cells were used for TCR beta sequencing. The Qiagen DNeasy Blood Extraction Kit was used to extract genomic DNA from the blood cell samples.

Here the chain combines TRBV12-5 and TRBJ2-3, with the D segment identity uncertain. The sequenced sample was PBMCs. This clonotype originated in a middle-aged woman in good health and CMV-seropositive. The CDR3 corresponds to CASGIGDTQYF. The nucleotide sequence is given as TGTGCTAGTGGTATCGGAGATACGCAGTATTTT.